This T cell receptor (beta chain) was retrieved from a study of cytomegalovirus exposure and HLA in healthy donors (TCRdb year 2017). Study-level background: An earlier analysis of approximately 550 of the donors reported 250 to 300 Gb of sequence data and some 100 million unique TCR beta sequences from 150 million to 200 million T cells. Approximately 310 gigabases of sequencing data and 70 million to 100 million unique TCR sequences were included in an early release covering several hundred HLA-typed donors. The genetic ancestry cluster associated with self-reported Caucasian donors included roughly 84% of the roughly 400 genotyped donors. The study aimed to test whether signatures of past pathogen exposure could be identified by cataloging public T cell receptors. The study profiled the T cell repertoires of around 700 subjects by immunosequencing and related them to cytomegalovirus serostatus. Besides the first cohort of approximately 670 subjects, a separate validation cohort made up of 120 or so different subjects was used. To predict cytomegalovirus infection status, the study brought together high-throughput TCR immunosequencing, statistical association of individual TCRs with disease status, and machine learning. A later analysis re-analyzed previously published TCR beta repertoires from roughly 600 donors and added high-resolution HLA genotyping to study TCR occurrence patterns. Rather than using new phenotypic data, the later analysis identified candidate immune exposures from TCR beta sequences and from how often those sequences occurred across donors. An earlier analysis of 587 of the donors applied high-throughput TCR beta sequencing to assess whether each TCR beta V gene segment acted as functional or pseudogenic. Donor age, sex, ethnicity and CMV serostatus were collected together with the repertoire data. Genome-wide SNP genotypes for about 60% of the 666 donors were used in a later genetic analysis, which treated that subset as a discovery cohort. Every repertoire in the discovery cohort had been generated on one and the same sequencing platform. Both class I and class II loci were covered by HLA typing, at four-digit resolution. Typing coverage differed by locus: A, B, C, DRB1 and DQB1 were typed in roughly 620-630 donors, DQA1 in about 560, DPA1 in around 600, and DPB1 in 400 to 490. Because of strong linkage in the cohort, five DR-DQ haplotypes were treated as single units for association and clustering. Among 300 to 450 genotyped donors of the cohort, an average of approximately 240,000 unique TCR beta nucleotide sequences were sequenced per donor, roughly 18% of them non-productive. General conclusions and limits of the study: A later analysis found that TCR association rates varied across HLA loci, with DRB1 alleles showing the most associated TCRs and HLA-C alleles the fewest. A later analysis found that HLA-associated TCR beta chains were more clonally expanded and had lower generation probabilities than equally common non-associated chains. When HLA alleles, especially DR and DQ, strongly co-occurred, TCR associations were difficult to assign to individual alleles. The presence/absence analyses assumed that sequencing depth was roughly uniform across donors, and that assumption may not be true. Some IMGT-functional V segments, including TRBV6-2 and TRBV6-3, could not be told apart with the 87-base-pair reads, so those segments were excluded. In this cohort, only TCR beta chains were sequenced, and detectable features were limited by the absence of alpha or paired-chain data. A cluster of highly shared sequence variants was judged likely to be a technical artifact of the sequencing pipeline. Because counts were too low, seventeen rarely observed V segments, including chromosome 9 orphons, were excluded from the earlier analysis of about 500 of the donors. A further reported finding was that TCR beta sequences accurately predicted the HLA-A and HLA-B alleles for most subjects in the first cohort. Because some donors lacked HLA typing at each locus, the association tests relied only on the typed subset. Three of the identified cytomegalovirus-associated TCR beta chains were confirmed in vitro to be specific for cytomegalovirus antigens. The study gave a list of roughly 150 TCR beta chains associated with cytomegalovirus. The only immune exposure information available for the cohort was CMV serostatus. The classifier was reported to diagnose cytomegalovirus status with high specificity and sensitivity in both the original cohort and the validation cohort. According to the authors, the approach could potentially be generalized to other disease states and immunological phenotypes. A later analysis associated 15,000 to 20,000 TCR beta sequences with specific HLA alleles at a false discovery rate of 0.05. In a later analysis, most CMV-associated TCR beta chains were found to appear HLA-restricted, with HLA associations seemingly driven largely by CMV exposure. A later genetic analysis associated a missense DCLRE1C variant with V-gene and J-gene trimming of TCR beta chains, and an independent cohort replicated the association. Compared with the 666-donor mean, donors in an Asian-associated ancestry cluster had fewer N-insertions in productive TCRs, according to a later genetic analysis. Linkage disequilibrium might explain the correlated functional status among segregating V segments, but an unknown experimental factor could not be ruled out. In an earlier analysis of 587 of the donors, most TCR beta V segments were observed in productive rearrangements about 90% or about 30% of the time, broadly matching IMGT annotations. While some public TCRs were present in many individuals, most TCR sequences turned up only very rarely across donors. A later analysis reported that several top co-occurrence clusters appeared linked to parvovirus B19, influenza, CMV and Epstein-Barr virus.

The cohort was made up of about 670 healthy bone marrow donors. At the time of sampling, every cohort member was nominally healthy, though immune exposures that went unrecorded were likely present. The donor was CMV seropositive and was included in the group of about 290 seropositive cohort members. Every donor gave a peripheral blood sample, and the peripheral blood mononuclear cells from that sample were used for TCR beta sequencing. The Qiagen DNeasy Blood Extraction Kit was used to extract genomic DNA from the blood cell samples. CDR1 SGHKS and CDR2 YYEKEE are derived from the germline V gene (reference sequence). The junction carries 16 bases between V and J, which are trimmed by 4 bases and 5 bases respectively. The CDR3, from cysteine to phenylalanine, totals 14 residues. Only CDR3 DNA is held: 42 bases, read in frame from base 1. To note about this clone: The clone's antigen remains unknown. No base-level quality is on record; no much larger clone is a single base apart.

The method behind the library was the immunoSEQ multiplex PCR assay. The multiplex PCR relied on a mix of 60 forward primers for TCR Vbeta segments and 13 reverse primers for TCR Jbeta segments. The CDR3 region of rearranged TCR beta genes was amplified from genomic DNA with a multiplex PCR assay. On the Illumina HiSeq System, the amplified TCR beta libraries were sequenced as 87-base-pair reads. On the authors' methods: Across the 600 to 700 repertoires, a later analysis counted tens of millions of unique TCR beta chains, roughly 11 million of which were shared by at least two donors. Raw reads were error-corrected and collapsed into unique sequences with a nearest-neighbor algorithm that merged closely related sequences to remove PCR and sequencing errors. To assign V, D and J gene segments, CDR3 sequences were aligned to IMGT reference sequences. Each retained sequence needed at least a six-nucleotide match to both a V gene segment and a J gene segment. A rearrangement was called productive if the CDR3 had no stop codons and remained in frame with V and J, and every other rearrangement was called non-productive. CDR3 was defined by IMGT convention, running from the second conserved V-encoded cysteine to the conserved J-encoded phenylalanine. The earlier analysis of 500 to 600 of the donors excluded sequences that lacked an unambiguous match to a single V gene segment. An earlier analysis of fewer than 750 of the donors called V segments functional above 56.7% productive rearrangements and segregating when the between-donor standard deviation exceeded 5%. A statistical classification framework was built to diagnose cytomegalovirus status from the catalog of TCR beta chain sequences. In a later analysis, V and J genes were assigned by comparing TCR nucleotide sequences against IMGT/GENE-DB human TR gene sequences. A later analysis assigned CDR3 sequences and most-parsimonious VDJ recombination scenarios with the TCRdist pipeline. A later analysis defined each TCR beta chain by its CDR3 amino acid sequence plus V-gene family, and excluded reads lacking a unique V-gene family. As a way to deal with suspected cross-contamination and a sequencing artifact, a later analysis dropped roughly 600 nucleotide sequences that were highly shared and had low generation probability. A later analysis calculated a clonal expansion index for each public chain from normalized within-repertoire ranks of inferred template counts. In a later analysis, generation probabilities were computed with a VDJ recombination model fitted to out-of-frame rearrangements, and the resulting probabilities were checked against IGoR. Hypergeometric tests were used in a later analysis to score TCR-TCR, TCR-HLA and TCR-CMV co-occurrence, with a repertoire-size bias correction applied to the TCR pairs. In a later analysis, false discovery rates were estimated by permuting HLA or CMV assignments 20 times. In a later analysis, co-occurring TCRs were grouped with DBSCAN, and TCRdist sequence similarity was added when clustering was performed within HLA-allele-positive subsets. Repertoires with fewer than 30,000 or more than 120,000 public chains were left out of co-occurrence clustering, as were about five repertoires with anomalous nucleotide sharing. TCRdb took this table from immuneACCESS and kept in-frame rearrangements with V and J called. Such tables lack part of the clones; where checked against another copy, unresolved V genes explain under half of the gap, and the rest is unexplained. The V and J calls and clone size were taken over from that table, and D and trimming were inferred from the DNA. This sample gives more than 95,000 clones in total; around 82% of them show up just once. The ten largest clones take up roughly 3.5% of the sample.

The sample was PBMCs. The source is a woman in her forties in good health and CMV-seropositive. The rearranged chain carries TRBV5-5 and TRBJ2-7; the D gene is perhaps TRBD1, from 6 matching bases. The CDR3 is CASSPGVVEDEQYF. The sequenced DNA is TGTGCCAGCAGCCCAGGGGTAGTGGAGGACGAGCAGTACTTC.